The T cell receptor beta chain described here comes from a study of CD8+CD57+ T cells in acquired aplastic anemia. Study-level background: Sorted CD4+ and CD8+ cell DNA averaged roughly 3.2 ug.

Patients sequenced had flow cytometry evidence of CD8+CD57+ cell expansion. Untreated patients provided the blood samples, with no therapy given before sampling. The germline gives CDR1 LGHNA, CDR2 YNFKEQ. The CDR3 length is 12 residues. Whole-study results and caveats: Levels of CD8+ Simpson's diversity were not significantly distinct in patients versus controls.

As for this clonotype: No antigen is known for it. This could be a read error, since a much larger clone is one nucleotide away.

Genomic DNA constituted the template upon which TCR beta VDJ and CDR3 profiling was performed. TCRdb passed the reads through MiXCR, listing each CDR3 protein once. The sample shows approximately 180,000 distinct CDR3 sequences, 63% of them seen only once. Source material: sorted CD4+, CD8+, or CD8+CD57+ T cells (not recorded which) from PBMCs. V and J are TRBV4-2 and TRBJ1-2; D is ambiguous. The receptor was derived from a human donor with aplastic anemia. CDR3 region: CASRPWNSGYAF. The DNA of the CDR3 is TGTGCCAGCAGACCTTGGAACTCTGGCTACGCCTTC.